The 7 T cell receptor beta chains reported below all come from one sample, sequenced in a study of T cell clonality in common variable immunodeficiency. The protocol was immunoSEQ multiplex PCR, while the TCRdb copy is restricted to in-frame clones and leaves out a portion. There are 25,000 to 30,000 clones in the sample, none observed a single time. Antigen specificity for these receptors is unknown. Study results and limitations: In common variable immunodeficiency, TCR beta chains reportedly carried fewer deletions and N-nucleotide insertions.

The specimen sequenced was peripheral blood mononuclear cells. These receptors originate from a human donor with common variable immunodeficiency.

This clone was seen repeatedly, ten times or more. The missing CDR3 end, 3 residues past where the read stops, is filled in from the germline J gene. The chain couples TRBV29-1 to TRBJ2-3, with 9 bases matching TRBD2. The germline V gene encodes CDR1 SQVTM and CDR2 ANQGSEA. This CDR3 is 17 amino acids long. The V and J ends lost 0 bases and 6 bases, in that order; junction bases with no gene match: 13. The CDR3: CSVEDGFGGRAMDTQYF. Incomplete CDR3 DNA: TGCAGCGTTGAAGATGGATTCGGCGGGAGGGCCATGGATACG.

This clone appeared many times. The CDR3 end lies 3 residues beyond the end of the read and is filled in from the germline J gene. The V and J genes are TRBV18 and TRBJ2-7; D gene uncertain. Trimming shortened V by 6 bases and J by 1 base, and 10 bases separated the two germline ends. The CDR3 is 13 residues long. Germline V gene sequence: CDR1 KGHSH, CDR2 LQKENI. The part of the CDR3 DNA that was read is TGTGCCAGCTCCCTCGGGTCGTCCTACGAG. It is translated as CASSLGSSYE. The complete CDR3 sequence is CASSLGSSYEQYF.

This clone was counted between two and nine times. The sequenced fragment ends 3 residues before the CDR3 boundary, so the rest is inferred from the germline J gene. The chain has TRBV13 and TRBJ2-1, with TRBD1 identical over 11 bases. The J segment lost 7 bases and the V segment lost 1 base, leaving 3 bases of the junction unmatched. The CDR3 is 15 amino acids. Germline CDR1 reads PRHDT; CDR2 reads FYEKMQ (reference sequence). The DNA read from the CDR3 is TGTGCCAGCAGCTTAGAAGGACAGGGGGCGAATGAG. It is translated as CASSLEGQGANE. The entire CDR3 protein is CASSLEGQGANEQFF.

This clone was counted many times. Read coverage stops 3 residues before the CDR3 terminus; the germline J gene supplies the remainder. The chain joins TRBV20-1 to TRBJ2-1; possibly TRBD1 for D (5 bases). CDR3 length equals 15 residues. The ends were cut back, 3 bases at V and 0 bases at J, with 12 bases in the middle. Per the germline V gene, CDR1 is DFQATT and CDR2 is SNEGSKA (reference sequence). Incomplete CDR3 DNA: TGCAGTGCTAGTGGGGCGCCGCCCTCCTACAATGAG. It codes for CSASGAPPSYNE. The entire CDR3 is CSASGAPPSYNEQFF.

This clone was counted many times. Read sequence stops 3 residues before the CDR3 end, and the germline J gene provides the missing end. The chain employs TRBV18 and TRBJ2-2, with 9 bases identical to TRBD1. CDR1 is KGHSH and CDR2 is LQKENI in the germline V gene. With V trimmed by 1 base and J by 5 bases, 5 bases remained unmatched. The CDR3 contains 16 residues. The CDR3 sequence: CASSPRETGGTGELFF. The part of the CDR3 DNA that was read is TGTGCCAGCTCACCACGGGAGACAGGGGGTACCGGGGAG.

A few counts support this clone. The CDR3 extends 3 residues past the end of the read, so its final part is completed from the germline J gene. Other nucleotide sequences from this sample produce the same CDR3. The chain joins TRBV6-1 to TRBJ1-5, with 8 bases lining up with TRBD1. The CDR3 sequence is 14 residues long. Germline loops: CDR1 MNHNS, CDR2 SASEGT. Losses at the gene ends were 4 bases for V and 7 bases for J; bases not matched to a gene: 6. The covered CDR3 bases are TGTGCCAGCAGTGGGGGACAGGTGGGGCAGCCC. Residues: CASSGGQVGQP. The entire CDR3 protein reads CASSGGQVGQPQHF.

This clone was detected many times. The CDR3 extends 3 residues past the end of the read, so its final part is completed from the germline J gene. V is TRBV7-2 and J is TRBJ2-7; no clear D gene. CDR3 length: 15 residues. Germline V gene data show CDR1 as SGHTA and CDR2 as FQGNSA. The germline V and J ends were trimmed by 5 bases and 0 bases, with 14 bases remaining between them. Incomplete CDR3 DNA: TGTGCCAGCAGCACCAGAGAAGTGAGCTCCTACGAG. Its protein is CASSTREVSSYE. The whole CDR3 sequence is CASSTREVSSYEQYF.